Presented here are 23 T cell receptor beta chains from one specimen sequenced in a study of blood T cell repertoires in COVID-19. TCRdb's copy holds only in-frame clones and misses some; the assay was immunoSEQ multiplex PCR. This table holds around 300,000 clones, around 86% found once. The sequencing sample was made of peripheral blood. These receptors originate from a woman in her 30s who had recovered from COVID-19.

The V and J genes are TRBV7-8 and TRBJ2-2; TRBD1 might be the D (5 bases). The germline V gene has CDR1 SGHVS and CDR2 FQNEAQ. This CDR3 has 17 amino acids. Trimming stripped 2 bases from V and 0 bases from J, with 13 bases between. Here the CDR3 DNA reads TGTGCCAGCAGCTTAATTCAGGGTACGTCGAACACCGGGGAGCTGTTTTTT. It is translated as CASSLIQGTSNTGELFF.

CDR3 DNA: TGCGCCAGCAGCCAAGATCGCGGGGGGCTCTACAATGAGCAGTTCTTC. The encoded protein is CASSQDRGGLYNEQFF. The rearrangement uses TRBV4-3 and TRBJ2-1, with 8 bases matching TRBD2. This CDR3 comprises 16 residues. Trimming cost V 0 bases and J 3 bases; bases outside gene matches: 4. Per the germline V gene, CDR1 is LGHNA and CDR2 is YSLEER.

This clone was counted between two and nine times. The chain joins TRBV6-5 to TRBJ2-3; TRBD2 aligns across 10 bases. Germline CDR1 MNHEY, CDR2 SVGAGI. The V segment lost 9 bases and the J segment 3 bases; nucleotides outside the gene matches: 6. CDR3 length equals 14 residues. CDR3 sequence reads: CASSGTSETDTQYF. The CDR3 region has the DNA TGTGCCAGTTCCGGGACTAGCGAGACAGATACGCAGTATTTT.

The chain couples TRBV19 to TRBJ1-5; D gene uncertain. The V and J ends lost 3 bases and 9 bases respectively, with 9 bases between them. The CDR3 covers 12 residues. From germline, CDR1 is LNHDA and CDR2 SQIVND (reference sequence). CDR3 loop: CASSIPSWPQHF. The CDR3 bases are TGTGCCAGTAGTATTCCTTCTTGGCCCCAGCATTTT.

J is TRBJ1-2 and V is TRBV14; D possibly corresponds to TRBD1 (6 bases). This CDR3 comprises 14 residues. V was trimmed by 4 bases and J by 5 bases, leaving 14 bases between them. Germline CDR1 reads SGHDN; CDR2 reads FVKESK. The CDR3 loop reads CASSLGGGAYGYTF. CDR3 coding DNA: TGTGCCAGCAGCCTCGGGGGGGGCGCTTATGGCTACACCTTC.

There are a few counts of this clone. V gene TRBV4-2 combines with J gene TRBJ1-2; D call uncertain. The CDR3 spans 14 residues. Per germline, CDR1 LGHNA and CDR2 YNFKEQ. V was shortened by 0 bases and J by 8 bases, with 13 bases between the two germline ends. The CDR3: CASSQDRRVGGYTF. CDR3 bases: TGTGCCAGCAGCCAAGATCGGAGGGTCGGAGGCTACACCTTC.

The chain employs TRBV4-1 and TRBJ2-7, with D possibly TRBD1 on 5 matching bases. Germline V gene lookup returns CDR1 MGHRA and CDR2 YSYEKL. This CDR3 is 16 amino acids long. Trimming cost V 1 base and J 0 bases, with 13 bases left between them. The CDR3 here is CASSQGLQGSSYEQYF. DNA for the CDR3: TGCGCCAGCAGCCAAGGTCTGCAGGGAAGCTCCTACGAGCAGTACTTC.

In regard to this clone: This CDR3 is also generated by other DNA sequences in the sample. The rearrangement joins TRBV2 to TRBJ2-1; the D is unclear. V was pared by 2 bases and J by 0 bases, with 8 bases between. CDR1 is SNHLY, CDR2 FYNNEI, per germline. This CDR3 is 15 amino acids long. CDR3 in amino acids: CASSESGFSYNEQFF. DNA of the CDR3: TGTGCCAGCAGTGAATCTGGCTTCTCCTACAATGAGCAGTTCTTC.

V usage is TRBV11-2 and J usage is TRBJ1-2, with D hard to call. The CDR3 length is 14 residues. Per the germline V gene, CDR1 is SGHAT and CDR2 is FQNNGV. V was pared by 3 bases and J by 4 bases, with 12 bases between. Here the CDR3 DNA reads TGTGCCAGCAGCTTTCGGGGAGCGGGCTATGGCTACACCTTC. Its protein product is CASSFRGAGYGYTF.

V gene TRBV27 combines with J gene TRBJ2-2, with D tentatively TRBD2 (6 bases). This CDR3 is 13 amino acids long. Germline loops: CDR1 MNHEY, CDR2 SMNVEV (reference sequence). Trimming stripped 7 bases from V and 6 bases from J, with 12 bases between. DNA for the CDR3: TGTGCCAGCACTCACCCGGGGGCCGGGGAGCTGTTTTTT. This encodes CASTHPGAGELFF.

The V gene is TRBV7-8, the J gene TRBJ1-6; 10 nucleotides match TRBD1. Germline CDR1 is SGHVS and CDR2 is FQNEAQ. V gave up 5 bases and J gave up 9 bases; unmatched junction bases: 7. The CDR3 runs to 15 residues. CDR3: CASSHGQGVSSPLHF. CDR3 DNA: TGTGCCAGCAGCCACGGACAGGGGGTGAGTTCACCCCTCCACTTT.

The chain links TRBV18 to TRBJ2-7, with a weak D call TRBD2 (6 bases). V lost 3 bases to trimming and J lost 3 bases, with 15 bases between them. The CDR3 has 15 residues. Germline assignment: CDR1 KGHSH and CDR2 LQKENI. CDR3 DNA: TGTGCCAGCTCACCTAGTGGGGGGAGAAACTACGAGCAGTACTTC. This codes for CASSPSGGRNYEQYF.

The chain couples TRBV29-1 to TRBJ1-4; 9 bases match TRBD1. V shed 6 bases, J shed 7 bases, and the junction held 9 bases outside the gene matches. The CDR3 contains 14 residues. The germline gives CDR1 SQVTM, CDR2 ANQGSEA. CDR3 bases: TGCAGCGTCGCCGAGGGACAGGGAGGTGAAAAACTGTTTTTT. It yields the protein CSVAEGQGGEKLFF. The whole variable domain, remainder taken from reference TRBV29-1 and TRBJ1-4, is SAVISQKPSRDICQRGTSLTIQCQVDSQVTMMFWYRQQPGQSLTLIATANQGSEATYESGFVIDKFPISRPNLTFSTLTVSNMSPEDSSIYLCSVAEGQGGEKLFFGSGTQLSVL.

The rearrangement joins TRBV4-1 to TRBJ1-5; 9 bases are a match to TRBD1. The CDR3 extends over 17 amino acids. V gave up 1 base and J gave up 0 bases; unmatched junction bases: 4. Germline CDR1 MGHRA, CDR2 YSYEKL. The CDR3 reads CASSQGGQGYSNQPQHF. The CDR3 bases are TGCGCCAGCAGCCAAGGGGGACAGGGATATAGCAATCAGCCCCAGCATTTT.

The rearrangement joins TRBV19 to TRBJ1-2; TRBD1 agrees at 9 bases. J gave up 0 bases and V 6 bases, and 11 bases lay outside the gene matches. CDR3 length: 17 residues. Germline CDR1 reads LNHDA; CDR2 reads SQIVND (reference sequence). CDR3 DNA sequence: TGTGCCAGTAGCCCGTCCCGGGACAGGGACCCTAACTATGGCTACACCTTC. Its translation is CASSPSRDRDPNYGYTF.

This chain's CDR3 is CSARLEGVTFF. CDR3 DNA: TGCAGTGCTCGTTTAGAGGGGGTAACTTTCTTT. This rearrangement joins TRBV20-1 to TRBJ1-1, with D possibly matching TRBD1 (6 bases). The germline V gene has CDR1 DFQATT and CDR2 SNEGSKA (reference sequence). The CDR3 extends over 11 amino acids. The V gene lost 5 bases and the J gene lost 12 bases, with 16 bases spanning the gap.

The CDR3 is CASSQDPTSGRGEQFF. In DNA, the CDR3 is TGTGCCAGCAGCCAAGATCCTACTAGCGGGAGAGGTGAGCAGTTCTTC. The rearrangement links TRBV3-1 (or the pseudogene TRBV3-2) to TRBJ2-1; 11 bases match TRBD2. The V and J ends lost 0 bases and 9 bases, in that order; junction bases with no gene match: 7. The CDR3 is 16 residues long. The V gene's germline CDR1 is LGHDT and CDR2 YNNKEL (reference sequence).

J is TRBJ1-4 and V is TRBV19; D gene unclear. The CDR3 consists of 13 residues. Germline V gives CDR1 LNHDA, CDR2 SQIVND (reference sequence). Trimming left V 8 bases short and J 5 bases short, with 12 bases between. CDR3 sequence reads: CASADYTNEKLFF. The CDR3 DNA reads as TGTGCCAGTGCTGACTATACGAATGAAAAACTGTTTTTT. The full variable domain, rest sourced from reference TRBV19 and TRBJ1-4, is DGGITQSPKYLFRKEGQNVTLSCEQNLNHDAMYWYRQDPGQGLRLIYYSQIVNDFQKGDIAEGYSVSREKKESFPLTVTSAQKNPTAFYLCASADYTNEKLFFGSGTQLSVL.

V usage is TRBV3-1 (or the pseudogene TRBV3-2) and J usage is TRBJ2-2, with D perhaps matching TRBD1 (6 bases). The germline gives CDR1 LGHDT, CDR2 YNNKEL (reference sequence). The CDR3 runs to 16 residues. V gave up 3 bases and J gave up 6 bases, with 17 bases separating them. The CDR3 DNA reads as TGTGCCAGCAGCCAGGTGGGGGCCGGCCGACCCGGGGAGCTGTTTTTT. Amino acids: CASSQVGAGRPGELFF.

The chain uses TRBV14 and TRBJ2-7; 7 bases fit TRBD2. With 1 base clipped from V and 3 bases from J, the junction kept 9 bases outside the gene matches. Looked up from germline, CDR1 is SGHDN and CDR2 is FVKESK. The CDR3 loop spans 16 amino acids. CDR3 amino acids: CASSQGIGRGGYEQYF. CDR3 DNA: TGTGCCAGCAGCCAAGGAATAGGACGCGGGGGCTACGAGCAGTACTTC.

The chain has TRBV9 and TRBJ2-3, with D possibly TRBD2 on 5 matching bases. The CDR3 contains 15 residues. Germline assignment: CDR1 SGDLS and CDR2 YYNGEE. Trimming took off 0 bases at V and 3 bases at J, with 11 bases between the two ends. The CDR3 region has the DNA TGTGCCAGCAGCGTAGGGCCGAGGGCGACAGATACGCAGTATTTT. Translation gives CASSVGPRATDTQYF.

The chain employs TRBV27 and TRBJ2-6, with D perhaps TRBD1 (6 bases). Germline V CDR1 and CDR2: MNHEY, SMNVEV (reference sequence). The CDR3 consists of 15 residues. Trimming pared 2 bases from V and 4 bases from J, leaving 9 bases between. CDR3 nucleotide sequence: TGTGCCAGCAGTTTAAATCAGGGGGGGGCCAACGTCCTGACTTTC. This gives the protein CASSLNQGGANVLTF.

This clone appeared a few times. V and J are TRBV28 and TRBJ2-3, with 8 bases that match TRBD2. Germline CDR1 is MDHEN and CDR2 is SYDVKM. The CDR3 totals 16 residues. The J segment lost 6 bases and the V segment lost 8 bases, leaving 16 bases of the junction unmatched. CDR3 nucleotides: TGTGCCAGCGATCCGGGGGGGGCGGGAGAAGCCGATACGCAGTATTTT. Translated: CASDPGGAGEADTQYF.